This T cell receptor beta chain was observed in a study of blood T cell repertoires in COVID-19. Overall study: The study drew acute and convalescent COVID-19 samples from the United States, Italy and Spain. The analysed material was cDNA or gDNA that came from T cells, B-cell-depleted T cells, or PBMCs.

Libraries were prepared by immunoSEQ multiplex PCR; TCRdb keeps only in-frame clonotypes and omits some of them. The sample has about 350,000 clones; less than 90% are singletons. In terms of age and location, participants ranged from roughly 18 to 100 years and lived in about 25 US areas. Trimming took 5 bases from V and 5 from J, leaving 15 bases between them. From germline, CDR1 is MDHEN and CDR2 SYDVKM. The CDR3 has 14 amino acids. This sequence originates from a woman aged 25 to 39 who had recovered from COVID-19. The sequenced sample was PBMCs or T cells enriched from blood (not recorded which). V is TRBV28 and J is TRBJ2-5, with D maybe TRBD1 (7 bases). The CDR3 coding sequence is TGTGCCAGCAGTCCTATGACAGGGAGGGAGACCCAGTACTTC. Its protein product is CASSPMTGRETQYF.